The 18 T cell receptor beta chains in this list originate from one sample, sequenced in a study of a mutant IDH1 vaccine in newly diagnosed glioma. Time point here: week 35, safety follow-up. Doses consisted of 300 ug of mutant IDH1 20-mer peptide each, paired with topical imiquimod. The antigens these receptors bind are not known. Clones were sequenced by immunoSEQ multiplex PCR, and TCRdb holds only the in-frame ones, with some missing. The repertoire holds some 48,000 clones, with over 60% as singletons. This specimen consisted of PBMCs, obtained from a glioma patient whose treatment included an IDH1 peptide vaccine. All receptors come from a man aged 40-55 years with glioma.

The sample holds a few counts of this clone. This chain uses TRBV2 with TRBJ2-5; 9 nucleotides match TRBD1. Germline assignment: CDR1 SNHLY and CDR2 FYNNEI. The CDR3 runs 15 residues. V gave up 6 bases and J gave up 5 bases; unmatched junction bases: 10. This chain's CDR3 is CASRSRDRVRETQYF. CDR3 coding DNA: TGTGCCAGCAGGTCCCGGGACAGGGTTCGGGAGACCCAGTACTTC.

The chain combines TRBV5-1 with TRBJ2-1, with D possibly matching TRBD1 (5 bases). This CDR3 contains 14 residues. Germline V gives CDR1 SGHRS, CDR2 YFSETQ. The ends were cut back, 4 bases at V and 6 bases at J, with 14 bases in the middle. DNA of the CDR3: TGCGCCAGCAGCCCGGACACAGCCCTCAATGAGCAGTTCTTC. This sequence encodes CASSPDTALNEQFF.

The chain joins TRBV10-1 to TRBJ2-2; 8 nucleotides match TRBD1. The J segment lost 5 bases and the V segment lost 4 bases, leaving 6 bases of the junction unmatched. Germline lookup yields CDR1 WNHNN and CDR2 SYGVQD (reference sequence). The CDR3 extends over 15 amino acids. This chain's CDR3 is CASSGRTGKTGELFF. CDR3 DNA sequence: TGCGCCAGCAGTGGACGGACAGGGAAAACCGGGGAGCTGTTTTTT.

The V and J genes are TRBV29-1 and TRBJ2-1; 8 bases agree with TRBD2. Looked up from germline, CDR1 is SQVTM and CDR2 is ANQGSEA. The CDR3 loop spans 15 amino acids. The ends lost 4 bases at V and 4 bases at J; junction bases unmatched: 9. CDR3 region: CSVVSSGGTYNEQFF. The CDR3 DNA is TGCAGCGTTGTATCGTCGGGGGGGACTTACAATGAGCAGTTCTTC.

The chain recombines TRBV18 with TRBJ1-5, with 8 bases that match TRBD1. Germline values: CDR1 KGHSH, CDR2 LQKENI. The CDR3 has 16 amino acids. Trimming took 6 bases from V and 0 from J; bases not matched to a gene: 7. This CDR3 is CASSPGQGNSNQPQHF. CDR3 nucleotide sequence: TGTGCCAGCTCTCCTGGACAGGGCAATAGCAATCAGCCCCAGCATTTT.

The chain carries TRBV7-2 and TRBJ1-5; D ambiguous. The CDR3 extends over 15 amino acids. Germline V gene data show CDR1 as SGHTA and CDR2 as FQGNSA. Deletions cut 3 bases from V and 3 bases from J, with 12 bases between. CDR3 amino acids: CASSLDSAFNQPQHF. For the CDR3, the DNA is TGTGCCAGCAGCTTGGATAGTGCATTCAATCAGCCCCAGCATTTT.

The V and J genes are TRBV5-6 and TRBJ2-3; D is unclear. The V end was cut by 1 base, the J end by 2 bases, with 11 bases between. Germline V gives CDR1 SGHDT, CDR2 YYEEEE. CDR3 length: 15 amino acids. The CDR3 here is CASSLILGITDTQYF. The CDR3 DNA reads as TGTGCCAGCAGCTTGATCCTAGGGATCACAGATACGCAGTATTTT.

The CDR3 protein is CASSTGLRQETQYF. The CDR3 DNA reads as TGCGCCAGCAGCACGGGACTACGCCAAGAGACCCAGTACTTC. V gene TRBV4-1 combines with J gene TRBJ2-5; 7 bases are a match to TRBD2. Germline V gives CDR1 MGHRA, CDR2 YSYEKL. V gave up 5 bases and J gave up 1 base; unmatched junction bases: 4. CDR3 length equals 14 residues.

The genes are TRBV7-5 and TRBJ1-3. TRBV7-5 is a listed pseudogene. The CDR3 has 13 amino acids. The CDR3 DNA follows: TGTGTCAGAAGCTTCTCCCCCCCGGACACCATATATTTT. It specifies CVRSFSPPDTIYF.

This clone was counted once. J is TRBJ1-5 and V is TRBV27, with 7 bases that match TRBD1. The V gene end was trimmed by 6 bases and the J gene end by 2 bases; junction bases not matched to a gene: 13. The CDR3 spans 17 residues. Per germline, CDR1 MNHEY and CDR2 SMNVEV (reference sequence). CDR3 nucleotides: TGTGCCAGCAGCCGGGGACAGCCCCCGATCGGCAATCAGCCCCAGCATTTT. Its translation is CASSRGQPPIGNQPQHF.

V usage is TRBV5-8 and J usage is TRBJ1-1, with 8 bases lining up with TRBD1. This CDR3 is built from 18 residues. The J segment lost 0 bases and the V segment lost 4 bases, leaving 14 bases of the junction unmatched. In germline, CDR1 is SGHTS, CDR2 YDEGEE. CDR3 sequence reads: CASSGYQGAQQLNTEAFF. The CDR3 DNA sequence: TGTGCCAGCAGCGGGTACCAGGGGGCGCAACAGTTGAACACTGAAGCTTTCTTT.

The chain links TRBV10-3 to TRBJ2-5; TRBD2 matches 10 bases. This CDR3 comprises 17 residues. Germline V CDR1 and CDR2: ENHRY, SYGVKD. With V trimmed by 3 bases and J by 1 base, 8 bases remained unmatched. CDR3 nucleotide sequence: TGTGCCATCAGTGATTTTATAGCGGGAGGCCTCCAAGAGACCCAGTACTTC. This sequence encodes CAISDFIAGGLQETQYF.

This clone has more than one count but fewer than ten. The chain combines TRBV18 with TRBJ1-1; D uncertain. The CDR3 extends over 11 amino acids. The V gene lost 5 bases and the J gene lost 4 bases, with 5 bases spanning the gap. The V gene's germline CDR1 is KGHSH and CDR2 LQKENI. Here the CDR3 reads CASSLSTEAFF. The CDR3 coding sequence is TGTGCCAGCTCATTGTCCACTGAAGCTTTCTTT.

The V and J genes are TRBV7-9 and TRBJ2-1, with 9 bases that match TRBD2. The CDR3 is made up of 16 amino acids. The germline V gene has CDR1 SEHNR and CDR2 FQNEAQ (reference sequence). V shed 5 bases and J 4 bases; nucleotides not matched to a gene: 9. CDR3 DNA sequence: TGTGCCAGCAGCGAACGACTAGCGGTCCTTTACAATGAGCAGTTCTTC. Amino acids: CASSERLAVLYNEQFF.

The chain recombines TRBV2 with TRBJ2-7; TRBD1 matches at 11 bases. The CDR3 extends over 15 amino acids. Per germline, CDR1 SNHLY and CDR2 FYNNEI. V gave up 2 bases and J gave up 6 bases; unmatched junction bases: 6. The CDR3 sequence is CASSELVGTGGEQYF. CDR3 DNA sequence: TGTGCCAGCAGTGAATTAGTAGGGACAGGGGGCGAGCAGTACTTC.

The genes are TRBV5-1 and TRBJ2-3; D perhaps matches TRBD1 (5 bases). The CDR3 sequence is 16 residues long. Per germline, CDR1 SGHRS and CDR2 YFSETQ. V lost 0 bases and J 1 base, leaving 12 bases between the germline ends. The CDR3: CASSLEGRRGTDTQYF. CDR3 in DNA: TGCGCCAGCAGCTTGGAGGGGCGCAGGGGCACAGATACGCAGTATTTT.

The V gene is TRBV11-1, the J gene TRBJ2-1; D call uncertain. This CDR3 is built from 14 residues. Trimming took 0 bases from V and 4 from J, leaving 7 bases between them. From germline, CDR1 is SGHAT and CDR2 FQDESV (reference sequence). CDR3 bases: TGTGCCAGCAGCTTAGCAGGGCGGTACAATGAGCAGTTCTTC. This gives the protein CASSLAGRYNEQFF. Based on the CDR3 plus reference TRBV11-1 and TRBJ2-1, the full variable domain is EAEVAQSPRYKITEKSQAVAFWCDPISGHATLYWYRQILGQGPELLVQFQDESVVDDSQLPKDRFSAERLKGVDSTLKIQPAELGDSAMYLCASSLAGRYNEQFFGPGTRLTVL.

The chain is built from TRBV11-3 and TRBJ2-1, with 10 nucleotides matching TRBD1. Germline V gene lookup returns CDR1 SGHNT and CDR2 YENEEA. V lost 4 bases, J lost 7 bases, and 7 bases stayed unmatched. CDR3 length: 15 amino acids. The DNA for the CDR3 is TGTGCCAGCAGCTACCAAGGACAGGGGGGGAATGAGCAGTTCTTC. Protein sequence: CASSYQGQGGNEQFF.